A single sample gave rise to the 29 T cell receptor beta chains below, sequenced in a study of blood T cell repertoires in COVID-19. Using immunoSEQ multiplex PCR, the repertoire was profiled, and TCRdb retains in-frame clones only, with some absent. The data hold approximately 160,000 clones, with 65% to 85% observed a single time. The sequencing sample was made of PBMCs or T cells enriched from blood (not recorded which). Source of these receptors: a middle-aged man who had recovered from COVID-19.

The chain links TRBV24-1 to TRBJ1-4; 12 nucleotides line up with TRBD1. The junction had 2 bases not matched to a gene; V was cut back by 4 bases and J by 3 bases. The CDR3 is 16 amino acids. Germline loops: CDR1 KGHDR, CDR2 SFDVKD. CDR3 in DNA: TGTGCCACCAGTGAAGGGACAGGGGGCTCTAATGAAAAACTGTTTTTT. Its protein product is CATSEGTGGSNEKLFF.

The V gene is TRBV11-1, the J gene TRBJ2-2; D call uncertain. The CDR3 length is 16 residues. Trimming took 5 bases from V and 0 from J, leaving 13 bases between them. CDR1 is SGHAT, CDR2 FQDESV, per germline (reference sequence). CDR3 region: CASSLQSTANTGELFF. For the CDR3, the DNA is TGTGCCAGCAGCCTCCAGAGCACAGCGAACACCGGGGAGCTGTTTTTT.

V and J are TRBV24-1 and TRBJ2-3; 9 bases align to TRBD1. Per the germline V gene, CDR1 is KGHDR and CDR2 is SFDVKD. This CDR3 is built from 14 residues. The junction had 3 bases not matched to a gene; V was cut back by 4 bases and J by 5 bases. CDR3 sequence: CATSDGTGIDTQYF. CDR3 nucleotide sequence: TGTGCCACCAGTGACGGGACAGGGATAGATACGCAGTATTTT.

The chain uses TRBV11-2 and TRBJ2-1, with D perhaps TRBD2 (5 bases). This CDR3 is 14 amino acids long. Germline CDR1 SGHAT, CDR2 FQNNGV. V dropped 1 base and J dropped 2 bases, with 6 bases sitting between them. CDR3 nucleotide sequence: TGTGCCAGCAGCTTAGCCGGGACCTACAATGAGCAGTTCTTC. This codes for CASSLAGTYNEQFF.

The genes are TRBV11-2 and TRBJ2-1; 10 nucleotides match TRBD2. The CDR3 spans 20 residues. V dropped 0 bases and J dropped 0; count of bases not matched to a gene: 11. Germline V gene sequence: CDR1 SGHAT, CDR2 FQNNGV. The CDR3 is CASSLESGGVPLSSYNEQFF. CDR3 coding DNA: TGTGCCAGCAGCTTAGAGAGCGGGGGGGTACCTTTGAGCTCCTACAATGAGCAGTTCTTC.

The rearrangement uses TRBV6-6 and TRBJ1-1, with D uncertain. V dropped 6 bases and J dropped 5 bases, with 10 bases sitting between them. Looked up from germline, CDR1 is MNHNY and CDR2 is SVGAGI (reference sequence). This CDR3 has 12 residues. DNA of the CDR3: TGTGCCAGCAGCCCCTACCGGACTGAAGCTTTCTTT. Translated, it gives CASSPYRTEAFF.

The chain employs TRBV4-1 and TRBJ2-7, with 9 bases that match TRBD1. J lost 3 bases, V lost 0 bases, and 6 bases had no gene match. Germline CDR1 and CDR2: MGHRA and YSYEKL. The CDR3 length is 16 residues. CDR3 protein: CASSQDRPGQGYEQYF. DNA for the CDR3: TGCGCCAGCAGCCAAGATCGCCCGGGACAGGGCTACGAGCAGTACTTC.

This clone came up once. This chain connects TRBV6-2 or TRBV6-3 to TRBJ1-2, with D possibly TRBD1 on 5 matching bases. V was pared by 2 bases and J by 4 bases, with 14 bases between. The CDR3 contains 15 residues. CDR1 and CDR2 from the germline V gene are MNHEY and SVGEGT. DNA for the CDR3: TGTGCCAGCAGTTACACCCGACAGACATTCTATGGCTACACCTTC. The encoded protein is CASSYTRQTFYGYTF.

J is TRBJ2-3 and V is TRBV11-3; tentatively, D is TRBD2 (5 bases). V was cut by 1 base and J by 5 bases, with 10 bases left in between. In germline, CDR1 is SGHNT, CDR2 YENEEA. There are 14 residues in the CDR3. CDR3: CASSLGGLQDTQYF. CDR3 coding DNA: TGTGCCAGCAGCTTAGGAGGGTTACAAGATACGCAGTATTTT.

The CDR3 reads CASRLGTGGSYEQYF. In DNA form, the CDR3 reads TGTGCCAGCAGACTCGGGACAGGGGGATCCTACGAGCAGTACTTC. V usage is TRBV27 and J usage is TRBJ2-7; 11 nucleotides agree with TRBD1. CDR1 and CDR2 from the germline V gene are MNHEY and SMNVEV (reference sequence). The trim removed 6 bases at V and 1 base at J, leaving 5 bases unmatched. The CDR3 length is 15 residues.

V and J are TRBV4-1 and TRBJ2-7; D is perhaps TRBD1 (6 bases). Germline V lookup: CDR1 MGHRA, CDR2 YSYEKL. The CDR3 covers 18 residues. With 4 bases removed from V and 4 bases from J, the gap between germline ends came to 26 bases. The CDR3 protein is CASSLQRGGQGLSYEQYF. The CDR3 DNA reads as TGCGCCAGCAGCCTCCAAAGAGGCGGCCAGGGGCTATCGTACGAGCAGTACTTC.

The rearrangement uses TRBV27 and TRBJ1-2; TRBD1 matches at 8 bases. The germline V gene has CDR1 MNHEY and CDR2 SMNVEV (reference sequence). The CDR3 has 15 residues. Germline trimming cut 3 bases from V and 4 bases from J; bases unmatched to any gene: 7. CDR3 region: CASSLTSGGAYGYTF. Here the CDR3 DNA reads TGTGCCAGCAGTTTGACTTCAGGGGGCGCCTATGGCTACACCTTC.

The chain has TRBV10-3 and TRBJ1-2; 8 positions match TRBD1. V was clipped by 7 bases and J by 5 bases; unmatched bases: 12. Germline V gives CDR1 ENHRY, CDR2 SYGVKD. This CDR3 has 15 amino acids. The CDR3 reads CAITTGGVVNYGYTF. The CDR3 nucleotides are TGTGCCATCACCACAGGGGGAGTCGTGAATTATGGCTACACCTTC.

The gene calls are TRBV11-3 and TRBJ2-2, with 7 bases aligning to TRBD2. The CDR3 is 20 residues long. V shed 2 bases and J 1 base; nucleotides not matched to a gene: 16. Germline V lookup: CDR1 SGHNT, CDR2 YENEEA. The CDR3 spells CASSLTYSDLAAKNTGELFF. The CDR3 DNA reads TGTGCCAGCAGCTTAACCTATTCGGATCTAGCGGCGAAGAACACCGGGGAGCTGTTTTTT.

This clone turned up a few times. The CDR3 sequence is CASSLDRIYNEQFF. In nucleotides, the CDR3 is TGCGCCAGCAGCTTGGACAGAATCTACAATGAGCAGTTCTTC. The gene calls are TRBV5-1 and TRBJ2-1, with unresolved D. CDR3 size: 14 residues. The V and J ends lost 0 bases and 3 bases respectively, with 7 bases between them. Germline loops: CDR1 SGHRS, CDR2 YFSETQ.

This clone showed up just a few times. This chain connects TRBV5-6 to TRBJ2-1, with D perhaps matching TRBD1 (6 bases). Between the trimmed V and J ends, which lost 5 bases and 7 bases, there was a span of 16 bases. The CDR3 sequence is 14 residues long. Looked up from germline, CDR1 is SGHDT and CDR2 is YYEEEE. The CDR3 sequence: CASRTGHRQNEQFF. CDR3 sequence (DNA): TGTGCCAGCAGAACGGGACATCGCCAAAATGAGCAGTTCTTC.

The chain uses TRBV12-2 and TRBJ1-2; TRBD1, the D gene given by the table, was not confirmed from the DNA. TRBV12-2 is tagged as a pseudogene. The CDR3 sequence is 14 residues long. This CDR3 is CASRLEFGTQGYTF. The CDR3 coding sequence is TGTGCAAGTCGCTTAGAATTCGGGACACAAGGCTACACCTTC.

This clone occurred once. The rearrangement joins TRBV12-2 to TRBJ2-7; TRBD2 is taken as the D call from the table, unchecked against the DNA. TRBV12-2 is noted as a pseudogene. This CDR3 comprises 15 residues. In DNA form, the CDR3 reads TGTGCAAGTCGGCTAGCGGGGGCCCTGGGGCACGAGCAGTACTTC. It yields the protein CASRLAGALGHEQYF.

The chain uses TRBV11-2 and TRBJ2-1; 9 bases are a match to TRBD2. This CDR3 spans 16 amino acids. The germline CDR1 and CDR2 sequences are SGHAT and FQNNGV. Germline trimming cut 3 bases from V and 5 bases from J; bases unmatched to any gene: 8. DNA for the CDR3: TGTGCCAGCAGCTTTCAGGTGGCGGGGGGGCACAATGAGCAGTTCTTC. It yields the protein CASSFQVAGGHNEQFF.

This clone was detected ten times or more. The J gene is TRBJ2-1, the V gene TRBV19, with 14 nucleotides matching TRBD2. V shed 6 bases and J 4 bases; nucleotides not matched to a gene: 11. Germline CDR1 is LNHDA and CDR2 is SQIVND (reference sequence). The CDR3 runs 18 residues. The CDR3 DNA reads as TGTGCCAGTAGCACCGGGACTAGCGGGGGACAAATTTACAATGAGCAGTTCTTC. Encoded protein: CASSTGTSGGQIYNEQFF.

V usage is TRBV2 and J usage is TRBJ2-7, with 7 bases that match TRBD1. The CDR3 is made up of 16 amino acids. Germline-derived CDR1 and CDR2 are SNHLY and FYNNEI. The CDR3 coding sequence is TGTGCCAGCAGAGAAGGGACAGACCCGAGGATCTACGAGCAGTACGTC. This codes for CASREGTDPRIYEQYV.

V gene TRBV4-2 combines with J gene TRBJ1-2, with TRBD1 identical over 7 bases. This CDR3 comprises 15 residues. V lost 1 base and J lost 7; bases outside the gene matches: 9. Germline loops: CDR1 LGHNA, CDR2 YNFKEQ. The CDR3 sequence: CASSQAVTGSGGYTF. The CDR3 coding sequence is TGTGCCAGCAGCCAAGCCGTGACAGGGTCCGGTGGCTACACCTTC.

This clone was seen a single time. The CDR3 region is CASSMESANYGYTF. Here the CDR3 DNA reads TGCGCCAGCAGTATGGAGAGTGCAAACTATGGCTACACCTTC. The rearrangement links TRBV10-2 to TRBJ1-2; D is undetermined. V was cut by 5 bases and J by 2 bases, with 12 bases left in between. This CDR3 has 14 amino acids. Germline CDR1 reads WSHSY; CDR2 reads SAAADI.

The chain carries TRBV4-1 and TRBJ1-4; D is perhaps TRBD1 (6 bases). CDR1 MGHRA and CDR2 YSYEKL come from the germline V gene. The CDR3 spans 14 residues. Trimming removed 2 bases from V and 13 bases from J, with 17 bases in between. CDR3 nucleotide sequence: TGCGCCAGCAGCCAACTTAACGCAGGGGATCGACTGTTTTTT. Its protein is CASSQLNAGDRLFF.

The chain is built from TRBV6-4 and TRBJ1-3; 7 nucleotides match TRBD1. Germline loops: CDR1 MRHNA, CDR2 SNTAGT. The CDR3 consists of 16 residues. The V and J ends lost 4 bases and 0 bases, in that order; junction bases with no gene match: 6. The DNA of the CDR3 is TGTGCCAGCAGTGCTAGACAGGGTTTCTCTGGAAACACCATATATTTT. Its translation: CASSARQGFSGNTIYF.

This clone was observed a few times. V gene TRBV5-1 combines with J gene TRBJ2-7; possible D gene TRBD1, 5 bases. The CDR3 loop spans 19 amino acids. The V gene lost 3 bases and the J gene lost 0 bases, with 25 bases spanning the gap. The V gene's germline CDR1 is SGHRS and CDR2 YFSETQ. The CDR3 sequence is CASSSRQRALPLASYEQYV. Here the CDR3 DNA reads TGCGCCAGCAGCTCCAGACAGCGCGCACTTCCGTTGGCCTCCTACGAGCAGTACGTC.

The genes are TRBV3-1 (or the pseudogene TRBV3-2) and TRBJ2-5, with 10 positions matching TRBD2. CDR1 and CDR2 (germline): LGHDT, YNNKEL (reference sequence). V shed 10 bases and J 2 bases; nucleotides not matched to a gene: 10. This CDR3 has 15 residues. CDR3 in amino acids: CATKAGGTRQETQYF. The CDR3 DNA follows: TGTGCCACCAAAGCGGGGGGGACCAGGCAAGAGACCCAGTACTTC.

The chain has TRBV27 and TRBJ1-6, with D tentatively TRBD1 (5 bases). In germline, CDR1 is MNHEY, CDR2 SMNVEV (reference sequence). The CDR3 has 15 amino acids. V was cut by 6 bases and J by 6 bases, with 15 bases left in between. CDR3 residues: CASRRGSDSNSPLHF. In DNA, the CDR3 is TGTGCCAGCAGGCGGGGGTCTGATAGTAATTCACCCCTCCACTTT.

The rearrangement uses TRBV29-1 and TRBJ1-2, with D perhaps matching TRBD1 (5 bases). This CDR3 comprises 10 residues. V gave up 4 bases and J gave up 8 bases, with 8 bases separating them. Per the germline V gene, CDR1 is SQVTM and CDR2 is ANQGSEA. CDR3 loop: CSVGGLGYTF. CDR3 nucleotides: TGCAGCGTTGGGGGCCTGGGCTACACCTTC.